This T cell receptor beta chain was profiled in a study of neurological immune-mediated disorders. This clonotype came up many times. Its specificity is unknown. The V gene's germline CDR1 is MNHEY and CDR2 SVGAGI. The CDR3 runs to 13 residues. V lost 8 bases and J 0 bases, leaving 7 bases between the germline ends. Each TCR transcript was tagged with a 10-nucleotide random UMI during 5'RACE. From the 5' RACE reads, TCRdb called clonotypes with MiXCR, one entry per CDR3 protein. The sample contains 66,000 or so distinct CDR3 sequences, less than 5.5% of which appear only once. Study findings and constraints: Phylogenetic grouping put 18 of 34 multiple sclerosis patients' repertoires into one related-CDR3 cluster, a possible signature.

PBMCs stored at -80 C, numbering 2 million, were the origin of the unsorted libraries. The material sequenced was PBMCs. The chain combines TRBV6-5 with TRBJ2-2; unclear D gene. The source is a man under 40 with multiple sclerosis. CDR3 sequence (DNA): TGTGCCAGCGCCCAGGCGAACACCGGGGAGCTGTTTTTT. As protein: CASAQANTGELFF.